One sample yielded the 9 T cell receptor beta chains listed below, sequenced in a study of blood T cell repertoires in COVID-19. Assay: immunoSEQ multiplex PCR; the TCRdb copy retains only in-frame clones and omits some. The table lists roughly 200,000 clones, over 80% of them singletons. The sequencing sample was made of peripheral blood. These receptors originate from a woman in her forties with COVID-19, enrolled during active disease.

This clone was counted a few times. The rearrangement joins TRBV29-1 to TRBJ1-1; D ambiguous. The germline gives CDR1 SQVTM, CDR2 ANQGSEA. V gave up 5 bases and J gave up 1 base, with 5 bases separating them. This CDR3 comprises 11 residues. The CDR3 bases are TGCAGCGTTCCAAAGAACACTGAAGCTTTCTTT. This translates into CSVPKNTEAFF.

This sequence joins TRBV10-2 and TRBJ2-5, with no clear D. Germline V gives CDR1 WSHSY, CDR2 SAAADI. This CDR3 is built from 13 residues. V was clipped by 7 bases and J by 3 bases, with 12 bases between them. Here the CDR3 reads CASTPVSEETQYF. DNA of the CDR3: TGCGCCAGCACCCCCGTGTCGGAAGAGACCCAGTACTTC.

The chain employs TRBV5-1 and TRBJ1-1, with no clear D. This CDR3 contains 13 residues. CDR1 and CDR2 from the germline V gene are SGHRS and YFSETQ. The V gene lost 4 bases and the J gene lost 0 bases, with 7 bases spanning the gap. CDR3 DNA sequence: TGCGCCAGCAGCCTTCTGTTGAACACTGAAGCTTTCTTT. It specifies CASSLLLNTEAFF.

The gene calls are TRBV19 and TRBJ2-7; 7 bases line up with TRBD2. CDR3 length: 14 residues. Per germline, CDR1 LNHDA and CDR2 SQIVND (reference sequence). V shed 1 base and J 7 bases; nucleotides not matched to a gene: 7. The DNA of the CDR3 is TGTGCCAGTAGTATAGTCCTAGCGGCTCAAGAGCAGTACTTC. This encodes CASSIVLAAQEQYF.

V usage is TRBV9 and J usage is TRBJ2-3; 9 nucleotides align to TRBD1. J was trimmed by 3 bases and V by 4 bases; bases with no gene match: 6. The CDR3 loop spans 15 amino acids. CDR1 is SGDLS and CDR2 is YYNGEE in the germline V gene. The CDR3 DNA follows: TGTGCCAGCAGCCCGACAGGGGGGTGGACAGATACGCAGTATTTT. It translates to CASSPTGGWTDTQYF.

The V and J genes are TRBV2 and TRBJ1-5, with D tentatively TRBD1 (5 bases). The CDR3 length is 14 residues. CDR1 and CDR2 from the germline V gene are SNHLY and FYNNEI. V dropped 6 bases and J dropped 0 bases, with 9 bases sitting between them. CDR3 sequence (DNA): TGTGCCAGCAGACCACAGGTTAGCAATCAGCCCCAGCATTTT. Translated, it gives CASRPQVSNQPQHF.

This clone was counted once. This chain joins TRBV19 and TRBJ1-2; no clear D gene. The CDR3 loop spans 12 amino acids. Trimming pared 4 bases from V and 7 bases from J, leaving 10 bases between. The V gene's germline CDR1 is LNHDA and CDR2 SQIVND (reference sequence). The CDR3 sequence is CASSTPVGGYTF. The CDR3 coding sequence is TGTGCCAGTAGTACCCCCGTCGGTGGCTACACCTTC.

The chain is built from TRBV6-5 and TRBJ2-7; no firm D call. This CDR3 comprises 13 residues. The V gene's germline CDR1 is MNHEY and CDR2 SVGAGI. V lost 4 bases, J lost 0 bases, and 7 bases lay in between. CDR3 region: CASSSVSSYEQYF. In nucleotides, the CDR3 is TGTGCCAGCAGTTCTGTTAGCTCCTACGAGCAGTACTTC.

This chain connects TRBV4-1 to TRBJ2-1, with a weak D call TRBD1 (6 bases). Germline CDR1 is MGHRA and CDR2 is YSYEKL. Trimming shortened V by 1 base and J by 6 bases, and 7 bases separated the two germline ends. CDR3 length: 13 residues. Here the CDR3 reads CASSQGGGNEQFF. For the CDR3, the DNA is TGCGCCAGCAGCCAAGGAGGGGGCAATGAGCAGTTCTTC.